This T cell receptor (beta chain) originates from a study of cytomegalovirus exposure and HLA in healthy donors. General study findings and limits: Based on reports, TCR beta sequences accurately predicted HLA-A and HLA-B alleles for most subjects. Roughly even sequencing depth across donors was the assumption behind the presence/absence analyses.

Amplification used 60 Vbeta primers and 13 Jbeta primers. This table comes from immunoSEQ multiplex PCR, and its TCRdb copy is limited to in-frame clones, with some not included. The table records about 65,000 clones, 70% to 85% of them present only once. Points on this clone: Its target is unknown.

CDR3 length: 14 amino acids. Trimming removed 3 bases from V and 6 bases from J; junction bases left unmatched: 7. Looked up from germline, CDR1 is GTSNPN and CDR2 is SVGIG (reference sequence). This receptor was identified in a girl between 5 and 17 years old in good health and CMV-seropositive. The chain is built from TRBV30 and TRBJ1-2; 10 bases line up with TRBD1. Sequencing was done on a sample of PBMCs. The CDR3 sequence: CAWSQGTGVDGYTF. DNA for the CDR3: TGTGCCTGGAGCCAGGGGACAGGGGTGGATGGCTACACCTTC.